This T cell receptor beta chain was identified during a study of cytomegalovirus exposure and HLA in healthy donors. General study points: That first-cohort TCR clusters tended to co-occur in the 100 to 150 validation repertoires was found in a later analysis. Among the CMV-associated chains, a few were confirmed in vitro as specific for CMV antigens. Some TCR beta chains (roughly 160 of them) were listed as cytomegalovirus-associated.

This table comes from immunoSEQ multiplex PCR, and its TCRdb copy is limited to in-frame clones, with some not included. The table records around 160,000 clones, approximately 86% of them present only once. Worth noting for this clone: The target antigen is unknown.

It was the approximately 110-subject validation cohort, separate from the roughly 700-subject first cohort, to which the donors belonged. Trimming removed 2 bases from V and 0 bases from J, with 8 bases in between. The CDR3 is 15 amino acids. Germline lookup yields CDR1 GTSNPN and CDR2 SVGIG (reference sequence). The sample was PBMCs. The source of this sequence is a man aged 30-40 years in good health and CMV-seropositive. This chain connects TRBV30 to TRBJ2-6; no clear D gene. In DNA, the CDR3 is TGTGCCTGGAGTCCCAGGTACTCTGGGGCCAACGTCCTGACTTTC. Residues: CAWSPRYSGANVLTF.